This paragraph reports one T cell receptor beta chain. Its antigen remains unknown. This record belongs to a study of cytomegalovirus exposure and HLA in healthy donors. Primers: 60 Vbeta forward and 13 Jbeta reverse. The assay was immunoSEQ multiplex PCR, and TCRdb's table has in-frame clones only and misses some. The sample shows about 200,000 clones, approximately 80% of them seen only once. Findings of the study overall: The authors confirmed in vitro that three CMV-associated chains were specific for CMV antigens.

V was trimmed by 2 bases and J by 13 bases, leaving 15 bases between them. Germline CDR1 SEHNR, CDR2 FQNEAQ (reference sequence). The CDR3 covers 14 residues. This chain connects TRBV7-9 to TRBJ1-6; the D is unclear. The source of this sequence is a boy aged 2 to 10 in good health and CMV-seronegative. The sample consisted of PBMCs. In DNA form, the CDR3 reads TGTGCCAGCAGCTTAAGCCTACCCCTTTCCCCCCTCCACTTT. Protein: CASSLSLPLSPLHF.